Sequencing of this TCR beta chain was carried out in a study of blood T cell repertoires in COVID-19. V gave up 2 bases and J gave up 2 bases, with 19 bases separating them. CDR1 is SGHNT, CDR2 YYREEE, per germline (reference sequence). This CDR3 spans 17 amino acids. As processed by the authors: Reference gene primer amplification gave estimated nucleated cell counts. The protocol was immunoSEQ multiplex PCR, while the TCRdb copy is restricted to in-frame clones and leaves out a portion. V and J calls plus clone size are reproduced from that table; the DNA served to infer D and trimming. The sample contains 90,000 to 100,000 clones, around 82% of which appear only once. The sample holds a few counts of this clone.

The rearrangement joins TRBV5-4 to TRBJ1-2; D uncertain. The clonotype originates from a human donor in a cohort sampled during active COVID-19. The sequencing input was peripheral blood. The CDR3 sequence: CASSFSRDGGFNYGYTF. CDR3 DNA: TGTGCCAGCAGCTTCTCAAGGGATGGAGGATTCAACTATGGCTACACCTTC.